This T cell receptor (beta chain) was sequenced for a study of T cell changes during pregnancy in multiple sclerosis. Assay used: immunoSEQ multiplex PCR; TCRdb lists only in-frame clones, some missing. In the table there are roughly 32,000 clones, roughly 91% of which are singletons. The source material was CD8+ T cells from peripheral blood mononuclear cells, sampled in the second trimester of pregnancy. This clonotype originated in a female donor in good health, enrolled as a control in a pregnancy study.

The CDR3 region has the DNA TGCGCCAGCAGCCAGAATGACAGGGCTCACGGGGAGCTGTTTTTT. The encoded protein is CASSQNDRAHGELFF. The chain combines TRBV4-1 with TRBJ2-2, with 7 bases that match TRBD1. With 3 bases clipped from V and 7 bases from J, the junction kept 8 bases outside the gene matches. Germline V gene data show CDR1 as MGHRA and CDR2 as YSYEKL. The CDR3 length is 15 residues.